This T cell receptor beta chain was recorded in a study of human T cells and chemical hapten exposure (dated by TCRdb to the early 2020s). With respect to the entire study: For sensitization, 2% DPC in acetone was applied to a roughly 2 cm by roughly 2 cm area of upper inner arm skin. The study tracked peripheral blood TCR repertoire changes in vivo during primary and secondary sensitization to the hapten diphenylcyclopropenone (DPC) in alopecia patients. Patients additionally received weekly therapeutic DPC doses to the scalp throughout the roughly 25-week study period. Blood was sampled from patients pre-sensitization (week 0) and at 2, 6 and about 24 weeks after DPC sensitization. The libraries were sequenced as a pool, and the TCR yield per sample differed mostly because of small variations in library volumes within the pool. Patch testing was performed on the upper back with Finn chambers containing 0.01% DPC, and the patch tests were scored after 6 days according to International Contact Dermatitis Research Group standards. Around 30 alopecia patients provided blood for TCR sequencing at one to four time points (pre-sensitization, 2, 6 and 24 weeks). The patient cohort, mostly female, included alopecia areata with under or over 50% scalp involvement, alopecia totalis and alopecia universalis.

The library was made by RACE. Reads for this sample came from a NextSeq 500. Library preparation attached unique molecular identifiers to individual cDNA molecules for quantitative, reproducible TCR counting. Both TCR alpha and TCR beta chains were sequenced from each blood RNA sample. The paper's data handling went like this. A median of around 96,000 TCRs per sample was observed, with a range of roughly 20,000 to 700,000. The Decombinator software suite was used to annotate V, J and CDR3 in the TCR reads. For the PS versus PT1 abundance plots, all samples were subsampled to the same number of TCRs (28,000). Expanded TCRs were defined as absent before sensitization and observed at least eight times at the 2-week time point. TCRdb redid the processing of the public reads, applying fastp at Q25 and MiXCR, and retained in-frame beta chains. Each CDR3 protein appears once, grouped with its most common genes and DNA. The V and J calls and clone size are TCRdb's, not the authors'. This sample lists more than 250,000 distinct CDR3 sequences; approximately 8.4% were detected once. The ten largest clones add up to approximately 2.3% of the sample.

Taken with the paper, the label for time point translates to: pre-sensitization, week 0. Reading the label with the study, this specimen's treatment or condition is: therapeutic diphenylcyclopropenone sensitization with weekly scalp DPC. At every patch-test visit, the blood draw took place before the patch test was put on. Patients were considered eligible if aged 18 to 70, diagnosed with alopecia and deemed suitable for DPC therapy, and patients were excluded if pregnant. Unfractionated whole blood was collected in Tempus Blood RNA tubes, and total RNA was extracted from that blood. Results and caveats for the whole study, not just this receptor: Expanded TCRs formed significantly more large CDR3 similarity clusters than pre-sensitization or healthy control sets, consistent with antigen-driven responses. No change with DPC sensitization was found in the number of TCRs above 1 in 1000 frequency, and no evidence of global repertoire structure alterations was found. All patients had alopecia, a presumed autoimmune disease, so their immune response might differ from that of healthy individuals. Patch test score correlated positively with the number of PT1 expanded TCRs, reaching significance at thresholds 8, 16 and 32 but not at 4. After repeated subsampling, changes were observed in the strength of the expansion versus patch-test correlation and in the threshold at which the correlation became significant.

From the cysteine up to the phenylalanine, the CDR3 has a length of 16 residues. Only CDR3 DNA remains: 48 bases, in frame from the first base. Here V drops 3 bases and J drops 6 bases, and the junction holds 8 bases not matched to any gene. Looking up the germline V gene yields CDR1 MNHNS and CDR2 SASEGT. In the case of this clonotype: Its recognized antigen is unknown. No base quality values were provided; no much bigger clone lies one nucleotide off.

The sample here was whole blood, taken in connection with sensitization to the hapten diphenylcyclopropenone (DPC). The receptor's source is a woman between 40 and 55 years old with alopecia areata. Some clones in this sample may be carry-over from other donors' samples. The rearrangement combines TRBV6-1 with TRBJ1-1, with 12 middle bases fitting TRBD1. The CDR3 sequence is CASSERKGTGGSEAFF. The nucleotide sequence is given as TGTGCCAGCAGTGAGCGAAAGGGGACAGGGGGCTCTGAAGCTTTCTTT.